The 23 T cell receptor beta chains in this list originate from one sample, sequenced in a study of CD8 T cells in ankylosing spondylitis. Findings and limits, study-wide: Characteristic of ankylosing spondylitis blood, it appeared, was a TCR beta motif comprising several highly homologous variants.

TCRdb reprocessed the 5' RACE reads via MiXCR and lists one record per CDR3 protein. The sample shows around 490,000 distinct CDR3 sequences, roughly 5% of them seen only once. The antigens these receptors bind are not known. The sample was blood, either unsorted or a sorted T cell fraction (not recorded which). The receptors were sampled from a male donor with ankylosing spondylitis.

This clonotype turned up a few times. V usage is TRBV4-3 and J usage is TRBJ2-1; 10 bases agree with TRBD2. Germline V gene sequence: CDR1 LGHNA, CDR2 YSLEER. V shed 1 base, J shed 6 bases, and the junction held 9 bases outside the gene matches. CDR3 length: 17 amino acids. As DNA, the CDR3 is TGCGCCAGCAGCCAAGTAGAGCTAGCGGGAGTGGGCAATGAGCAGTTCTTC. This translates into CASSQVELAGVGNEQFF.

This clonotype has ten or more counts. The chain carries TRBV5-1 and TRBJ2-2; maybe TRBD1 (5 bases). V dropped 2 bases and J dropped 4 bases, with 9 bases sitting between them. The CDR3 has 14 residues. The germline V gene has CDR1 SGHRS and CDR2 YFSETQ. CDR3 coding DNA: TGCGCCAGCAGCTTCAGACAGTCCACCGGGGAGCTGTTTTTT. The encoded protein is CASSFRQSTGELFF.

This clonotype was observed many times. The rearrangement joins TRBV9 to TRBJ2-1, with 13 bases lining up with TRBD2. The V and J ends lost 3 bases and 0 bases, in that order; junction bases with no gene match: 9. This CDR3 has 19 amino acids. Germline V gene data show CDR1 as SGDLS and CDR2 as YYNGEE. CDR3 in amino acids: CASSGRLAGGLSSYNEQFF. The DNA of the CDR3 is TGTGCCAGCAGCGGTCGACTAGCGGGGGGCCTGAGCTCCTACAATGAGCAGTTCTTC.

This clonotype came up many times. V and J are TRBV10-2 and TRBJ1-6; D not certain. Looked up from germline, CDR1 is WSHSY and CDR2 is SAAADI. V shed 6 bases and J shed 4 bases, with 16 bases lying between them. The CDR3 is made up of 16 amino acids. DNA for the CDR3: TGCGCCAGCAGGAGGAGCCCCTCGCGGTATAATTCACCCCTCCACTTT. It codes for CASRRSPSRYNSPLHF.

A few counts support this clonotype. This CDR3 reads CASSPSMGIEEKLFF. The CDR3 DNA is TGTGCCAGCTCACCCTCAATGGGTATCGAAGAAAAACTGTTTTTT. This sequence joins TRBV18 and TRBJ1-4; no reliable D call. The V end was cut by 3 bases, the J end by 8 bases, with 16 bases between. This CDR3 is 15 amino acids long. Germline values: CDR1 KGHSH, CDR2 LQKENI. Together with reference TRBV18 and TRBJ1-4, the CDR3 gives the full variable domain: NAGVMQNPRHLVRRRGQEARLRCSPMKGHSHVYWYRQLPEEGLKFMVYLQKENIIDESGMPKERFSAEFPKEGPSILRIQQVVRGDSAAYFCASSPSMGIEEKLFFGSGTQLSVL.

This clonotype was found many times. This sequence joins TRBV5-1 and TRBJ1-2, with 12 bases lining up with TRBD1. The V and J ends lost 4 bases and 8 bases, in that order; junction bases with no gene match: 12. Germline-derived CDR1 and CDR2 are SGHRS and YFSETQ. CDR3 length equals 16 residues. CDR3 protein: CASSTLAGQGAFGYTF. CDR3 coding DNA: TGCGCCAGCAGCACACTGGCGGGACAGGGGGCCTTCGGCTACACCTTC.

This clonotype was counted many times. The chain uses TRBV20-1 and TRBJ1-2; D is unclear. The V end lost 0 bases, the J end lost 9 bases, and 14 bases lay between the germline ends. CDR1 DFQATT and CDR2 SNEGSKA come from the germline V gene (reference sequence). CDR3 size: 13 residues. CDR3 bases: TGCAGTGCTAGAGATCAACGGCGGACTAGCTACACCTTC. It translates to CSARDQRRTSYTF.

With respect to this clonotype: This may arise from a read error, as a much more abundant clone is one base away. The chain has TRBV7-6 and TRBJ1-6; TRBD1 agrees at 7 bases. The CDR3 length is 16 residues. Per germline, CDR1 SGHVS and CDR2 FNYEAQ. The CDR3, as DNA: TGTACCAGCAGCTTAGGACAGGTCTCATATAATTCACCCCTCCACTTT. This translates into CTSSLGQVSYNSPLHF.

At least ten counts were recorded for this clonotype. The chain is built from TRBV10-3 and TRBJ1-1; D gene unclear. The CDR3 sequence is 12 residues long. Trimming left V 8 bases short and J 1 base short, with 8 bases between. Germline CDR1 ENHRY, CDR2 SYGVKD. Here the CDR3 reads CAIGRENTEAFF. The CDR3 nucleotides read TGTGCCATCGGCAGAGAGAACACTGAAGCTTTCTTT.

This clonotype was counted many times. The CDR3 sequence is CSATGTLYQETQYF. CDR3 sequence (DNA): TGCAGTGCTACGGGCACTCTGTACCAAGAGACCCAGTACTTC. V usage is TRBV20-1 and J usage is TRBJ2-5; D gene ambiguous. The CDR3 covers 14 residues. CDR1 and CDR2 (germline): DFQATT, SNEGSKA (reference sequence). Trimming removed 4 bases from V and 0 bases from J, with 12 bases in between.

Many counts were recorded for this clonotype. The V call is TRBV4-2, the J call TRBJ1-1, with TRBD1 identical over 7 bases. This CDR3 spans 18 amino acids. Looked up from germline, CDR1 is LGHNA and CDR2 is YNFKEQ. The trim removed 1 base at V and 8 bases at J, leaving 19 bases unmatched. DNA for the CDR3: TGTGCCAGCAGCCAAGGCATGGGAGGGGGCATGGACCCCGGCGAAGCTTTCTTT. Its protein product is CASSQGMGGGMDPGEAFF.

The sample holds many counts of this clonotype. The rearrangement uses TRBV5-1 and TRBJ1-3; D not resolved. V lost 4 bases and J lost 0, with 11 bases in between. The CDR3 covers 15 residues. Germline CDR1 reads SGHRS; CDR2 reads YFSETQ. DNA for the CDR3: TGCGCCAGCAGCCCCCTCGATTTCTCTGGAAACACCATATATTTT. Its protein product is CASSPLDFSGNTIYF. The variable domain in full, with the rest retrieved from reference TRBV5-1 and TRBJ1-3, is KAGVTQTPRYLIKTRGQQVTLSCSPISGHRSVSWYQQTPGQGLQFLFEYFSETQRNKGNFPGRFSGRQFSNSRSEMNVSTLELGDSALYLCASSPLDFSGNTIYFGEGSWLTVV.

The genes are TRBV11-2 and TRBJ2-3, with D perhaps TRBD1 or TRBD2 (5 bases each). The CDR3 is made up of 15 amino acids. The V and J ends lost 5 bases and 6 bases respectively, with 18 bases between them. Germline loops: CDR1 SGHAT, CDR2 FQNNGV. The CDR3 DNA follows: TGTGCCAGCAGCCCGGGACCTCGAAACGGGGATACGCAGTATTTT. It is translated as CASSPGPRNGDTQYF.

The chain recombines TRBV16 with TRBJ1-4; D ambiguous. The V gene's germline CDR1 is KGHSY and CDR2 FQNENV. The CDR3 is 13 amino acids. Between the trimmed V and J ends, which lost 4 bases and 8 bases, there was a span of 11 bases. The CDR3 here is CASSLEHSEKLFF. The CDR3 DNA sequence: TGTGCCAGCAGCCTAGAGCACTCCGAAAAACTGTTTTTT.

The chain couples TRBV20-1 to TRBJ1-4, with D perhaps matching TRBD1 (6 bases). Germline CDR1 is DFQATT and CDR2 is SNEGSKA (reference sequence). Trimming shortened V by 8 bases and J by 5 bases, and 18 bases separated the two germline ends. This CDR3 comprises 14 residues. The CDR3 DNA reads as TGCAGTTGCAGAGCGACAGGCCAGAATGAAAAACTGTTTTTT. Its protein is CSCRATGQNEKLFF.

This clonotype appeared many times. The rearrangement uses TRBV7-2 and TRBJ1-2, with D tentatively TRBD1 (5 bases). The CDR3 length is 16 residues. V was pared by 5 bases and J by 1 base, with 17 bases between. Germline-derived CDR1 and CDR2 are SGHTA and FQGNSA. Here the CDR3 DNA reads TGTGCCAGCAGCACTCGGTTGACAGCGCTTAACTATGGCTACACCTTC. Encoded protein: CASSTRLTALNYGYTF.

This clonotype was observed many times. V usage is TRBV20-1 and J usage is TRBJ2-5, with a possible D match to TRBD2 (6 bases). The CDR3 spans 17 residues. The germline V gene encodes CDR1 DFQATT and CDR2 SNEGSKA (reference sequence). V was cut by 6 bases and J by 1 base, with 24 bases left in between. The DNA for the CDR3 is TGCAGTGCACAGAGATGGCTGCAGGCGGGGTTCCAAGAGACCCAGTACTTC. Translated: CSAQRWLQAGFQETQYF.

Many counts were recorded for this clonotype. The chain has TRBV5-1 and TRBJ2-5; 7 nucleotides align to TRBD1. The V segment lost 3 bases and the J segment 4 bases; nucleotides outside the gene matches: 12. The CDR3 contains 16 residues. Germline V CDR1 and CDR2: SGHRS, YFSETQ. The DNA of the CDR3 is TGCGCCAGCAGCTACCTTACAGGGGAAAGTGGAGAGACCCAGTACTTC. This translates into CASSYLTGESGETQYF. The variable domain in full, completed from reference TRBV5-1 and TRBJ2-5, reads KAGVTQTPRYLIKTRGQQVTLSCSPISGHRSVSWYQQTPGQGLQFLFEYFSETQRNKGNFPGRFSGRQFSNSRSEMNVSTLELGDSALYLCASSYLTGESGETQYFGPGTRLLVL.

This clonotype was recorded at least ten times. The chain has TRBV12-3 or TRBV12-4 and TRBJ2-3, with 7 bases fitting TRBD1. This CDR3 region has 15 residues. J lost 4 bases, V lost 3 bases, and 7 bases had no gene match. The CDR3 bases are TGTGCCAGCAGTTTTGGCAGGGGGAATGCAGATACGCAGTATTTT. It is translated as CASSFGRGNADTQYF.

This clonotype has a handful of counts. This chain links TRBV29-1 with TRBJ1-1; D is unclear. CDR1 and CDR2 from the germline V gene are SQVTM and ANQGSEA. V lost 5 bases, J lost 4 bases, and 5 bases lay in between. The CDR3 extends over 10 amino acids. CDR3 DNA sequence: TGCAGCGTTTTTCTCACTGAAGCTTTCTTT. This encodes CSVFLTEAFF.

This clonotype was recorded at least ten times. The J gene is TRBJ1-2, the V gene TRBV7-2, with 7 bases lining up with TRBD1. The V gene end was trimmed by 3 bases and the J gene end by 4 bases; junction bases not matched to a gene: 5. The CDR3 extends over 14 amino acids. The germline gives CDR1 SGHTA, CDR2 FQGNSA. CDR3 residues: CASSLRQGPYGYTF. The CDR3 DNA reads TGTGCCAGCAGCTTGAGACAGGGCCCCTATGGCTACACCTTC.

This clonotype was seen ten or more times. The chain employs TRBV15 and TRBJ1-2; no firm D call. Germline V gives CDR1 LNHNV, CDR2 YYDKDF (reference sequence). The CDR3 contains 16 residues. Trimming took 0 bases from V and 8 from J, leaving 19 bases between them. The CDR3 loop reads CATSRDVPGEIGGYTF. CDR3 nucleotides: TGTGCCACCAGCAGAGATGTTCCCGGAGAGATTGGGGGCTACACCTTC.

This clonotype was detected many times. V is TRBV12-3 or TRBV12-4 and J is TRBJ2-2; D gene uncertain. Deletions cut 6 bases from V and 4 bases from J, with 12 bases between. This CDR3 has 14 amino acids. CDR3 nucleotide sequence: TGTGCCAGCAGCCCCCGATCGAGCACCGGGGAGCTGTTTTTT. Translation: CASSPRSSTGELFF.